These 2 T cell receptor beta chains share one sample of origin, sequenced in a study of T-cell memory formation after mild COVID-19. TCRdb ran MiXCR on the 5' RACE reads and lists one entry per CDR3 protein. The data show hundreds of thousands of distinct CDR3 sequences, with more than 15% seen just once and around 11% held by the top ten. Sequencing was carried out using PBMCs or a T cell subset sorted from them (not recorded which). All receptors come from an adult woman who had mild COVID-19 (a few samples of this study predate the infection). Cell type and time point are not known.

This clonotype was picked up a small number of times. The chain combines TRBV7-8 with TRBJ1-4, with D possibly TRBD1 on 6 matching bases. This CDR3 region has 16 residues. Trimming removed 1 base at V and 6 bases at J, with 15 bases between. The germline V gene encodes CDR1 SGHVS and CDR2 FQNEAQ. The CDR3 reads CASSLGAGTTDEKLFF. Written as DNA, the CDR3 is TGTGCCAGCAGCTTAGGAGCCGGGACAACGGATGAAAAACTGTTTTTT. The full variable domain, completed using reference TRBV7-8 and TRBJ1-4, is GAGVSQSPRYKVAKRGQDVALRCDPISGHVSLFWYQQALGQGPEFLTYFQNEAQLDKSGLPSDRFFAERPEGSVSTLKIQRTQQEDSAVYLCASSLGAGTTDEKLFFGSGTQLSVL.

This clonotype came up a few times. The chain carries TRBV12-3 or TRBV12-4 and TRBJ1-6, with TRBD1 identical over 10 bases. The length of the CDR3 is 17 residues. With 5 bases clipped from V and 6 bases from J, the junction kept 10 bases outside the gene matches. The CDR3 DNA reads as TGTGCCAGCAGTCCCTACTGGGACAGGGGCGGTAATTCACCCCTCCACTTT. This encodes CASSPYWDRGGNSPLHF.